The clone carrying this T cell receptor beta chain was counted only a few times. The V gene end was trimmed by 7 bases and the J gene end by 6 bases; junction bases not matched to a gene: 10. There are 14 residues in the CDR3. CDR1 is MNHEY and CDR2 is SMNVEV in the germline V gene (reference sequence). The data were obtained in a study of blood T cell repertoires in COVID-19. At the level of the study: The cDNA or gDNA used as material had been derived from T cells, B-cell-depleted T cells, or PBMCs.

The table came from immunoSEQ multiplex PCR; TCRdb's copy has only in-frame clones and leaves some out. The sample includes 250,000 to 300,000 clones, 80% to 90% seen only once; the top ten take 4.2%. This TCR was recovered from a man in his sixties with acute or convalescent COVID-19. This rearrangement joins TRBV27 to TRBJ1-2; 8 bases are a match to TRBD1. The sequenced sample was peripheral blood. The CDR3 protein is CASKFPGGNDGYTF. CDR3 bases: TGTGCCAGCAAATTTCCAGGGGGCAACGATGGCTACACCTTC.